The clone carrying this T cell receptor (beta chain) was observed a handful of times. Its specificity is not known. In each case, RNA was isolated and then reverse transcribed into cDNA as the sequencing template. Only in-frame clones appear in the TCRdb table, and some are missing; sequencing was by immunoSEQ multiplex PCR. The sample lists about 180,000 clones, about three fifths occurring once. This sample stems from a study of CD8+ T cells in alopecia areata. At the level of the study: The study gave treated patients oral tofacitinib at 5 to 10 mg twice daily. Findings and caveats of the study: Possibly because of HLA-related factors, TCR sharing was less clear across patients than in mice. Among the top 100, expanded CD8+ clones, as well as scalp clonality, were significantly decreased by tofacitinib.

Described treatment: oral pan-JAK inhibitor, 5-10 mg twice daily. The germline CDR1 and CDR2 sequences are SNHLY and FYNNEI. The CDR3 length is 15 residues. V gave up 1 base and J gave up 4 bases; unmatched junction bases: 5. The sequencing here drew on CD4+ T cells sorted from blood, taken between weeks 55 and 65, from a patient treated with tofacitinib. V usage is TRBV2 and J usage is TRBJ2-5, with 8 bases aligning to TRBD2. The clonotype comes from a human donor with alopecia areata. CDR3 in DNA: TGTGCCAGCAGTGAAGAGGGACTAGTGTCAGAGACCCAGTACTTC. Translating it yields CASSEEGLVSETQYF.